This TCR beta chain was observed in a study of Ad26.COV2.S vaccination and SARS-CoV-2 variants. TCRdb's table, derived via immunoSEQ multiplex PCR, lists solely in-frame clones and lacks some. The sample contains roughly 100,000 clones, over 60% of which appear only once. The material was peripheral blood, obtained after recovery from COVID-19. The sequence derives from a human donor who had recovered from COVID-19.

The chain's CDR3 is CASSSGGSEQFF. CDR3 nucleotides: TGTGCCAGCAGCTCTGGTGGTAGTGAGCAGTTCTTC. The chain combines TRBV11-3 with TRBJ2-1; no clear D gene. Germline assignment: CDR1 SGHNT and CDR2 YENEEA. The CDR3 contains 12 residues. V lost 4 bases to trimming and J lost 9 bases, with 10 bases between them.